This TCR beta chain was identified in a study of blood T cell repertoires in COVID-19. Libraries were prepared by immunoSEQ multiplex PCR; TCRdb keeps only in-frame clonotypes and omits some of them. The repertoire includes about 200,000 clones, 85% to 90% of them detected once, and about 6% sits in the top ten. Sample: peripheral blood. This clonotype was obtained from an elderly man with acute or convalescent COVID-19.

The CDR3 is CASSLAGGGYEQYF. The CDR3 DNA reads as TGTGCCAGTAGTCTAGCGGGAGGCGGCTACGAGCAGTACTTC. This chain links TRBV19 with TRBJ2-7, with TRBD2 identical over 11 bases. There are 14 residues in the CDR3. Germline lookup yields CDR1 LNHDA and CDR2 SQIVND (reference sequence). V shed 5 bases and J 3 bases; nucleotides not matched to a gene: 3.